This T cell receptor beta chain was observed in a study of T cell responses to AZD1222 COVID-19 vaccine. The method was immunoSEQ multiplex PCR; TCRdb's version includes in-frame clones alone and lacks a portion of them. The sample lists over 100,000 clones, approximately 90% occurring once. Per germline, CDR1 SGHDT and CDR2 YYEEEE. This CDR3 has 12 residues. Trimming shortened V by 1 base and J by 5 bases, and 7 bases separated the two germline ends. Specimen: peripheral blood, collected on day 0 of AZD1222 vaccination. The sequence derives from an adult in good health. J is TRBJ2-7 and V is TRBV5-6; D not resolved. CDR3 coding DNA: TGTGCCAGCAGCTTGTCTGTCCACGAGCAGTACTTC. This translates into CASSLSVHEQYF. Supplemented by reference TRBV5-6 and TRBJ2-7, the full variable domain reads DAGVTQSPTHLIKTRGQQVTLRCSPKSGHDTVSWYQQALGQGPQFIFQYYEEEERQRGNFPDRFSGHQFPNYSSELNVNALLLGDSALYLCASSLSVHEQYFGPGTRLTVT.